The next 4 T cell receptor beta chains were all read from a single sample in a study of cytomegalovirus exposure and HLA in healthy donors. PCR employed 60 Vbeta and 13 Jbeta primers. The table came from immunoSEQ multiplex PCR; TCRdb's copy has only in-frame clones and leaves some out. Its listing shows 150,000 or so clones. The source material was PBMCs. All receptors derive from a woman aged 50 to 60 in good health and CMV-seronegative.

The chain recombines TRBV7-2 with TRBJ2-3; D not certain. CDR1 and CDR2 (germline): SGHTA, FQGNSA. CDR3 length equals 14 residues. Trimming took off 1 base at V and 2 bases at J, with 7 bases between the two ends. CDR3 coding DNA: TGTGCCAGCAGCTTAGGGCCCAACACAGATACGCAGTATTTT. It specifies CASSLGPNTDTQYF.

The V and J genes are TRBV7-6 and TRBJ2-3; D may be TRBD2 (6 bases). The CDR3 length is 16 residues. Trimming left V 5 bases short and J 2 bases short, with 17 bases between. The germline V gene has CDR1 SGHVS and CDR2 FNYEAQ. The CDR3 sequence: CASSAGPGLYTDTQYF. CDR3 in DNA: TGTGCCAGCAGCGCCGGTCCGGGACTGTACACAGATACGCAGTATTTT.

The chain uses TRBV9 and TRBJ1-1; D is perhaps TRBD1 (6 bases). V was pared by 3 bases and J by 4 bases, with 22 bases between. CDR3 size: 17 residues. CDR1 SGDLS and CDR2 YYNGEE come from the germline V gene. In nucleotides, the CDR3 is TGTGCCAGCAGCGCCCTCTCTCCGGGACAAGGGGGCACTGAAGCTTTCTTT. Translated: CASSALSPGQGGTEAFF.

The gene calls are TRBV5-1 and TRBJ1-4; D is unresolved. Germline CDR1 and CDR2: SGHRS and YFSETQ. Trimming took 0 bases from V and 4 from J, leaving 7 bases between them. CDR3 size: 14 residues. As DNA, the CDR3 is TGCGCCAGCAGCTTGGGTCCGAGTAATGAAAAACTGTTTTTT. This translates into CASSLGPSNEKLFF.